This TCR beta chain was documented in a study of blood T cell repertoires in COVID-19. Study details: Specimens from acute and convalescent COVID-19 originated in the United States, Italy and Spain. T cells, B-cell-depleted T cells, or PBMCs supplied cDNA or gDNA.

The authors' processing: Amplification of reference gene primers provided the estimated nucleated cell counts. Sequencing was performed with immunoSEQ multiplex PCR; in TCRdb, only in-frame clones are kept and a portion is missing. V and J calls and clone size are those listed in that table; D and trimming were worked out from the DNA. The sample yields over 120,000 clones, about 88% seen once. This CDR3 contains 15 residues. V gave up 3 bases and J gave up 7 bases, with 13 bases separating them. Germline V gene sequence: CDR1 KGHSH, CDR2 LQKENI. This TCR was recovered from a human donor with acute or convalescent COVID-19. The donor label of this sample is uncertain. The sequenced sample consisted of peripheral blood. This sequence joins TRBV18 and TRBJ1-6; no firm D call. DNA for the CDR3: TGTGCCAGCTCACCCGGACTCCTAGGGAATTCACCCCTCCACTTT. Translating gives CASSPGLLGNSPLHF.